This T cell receptor beta chain was obtained from a study of identical twins. The length of the CDR3 is 15 residues. V was trimmed by 1 base and J by 0 bases, leaving 10 bases between them. In germline, CDR1 is DFQATT, CDR2 SNEGSKA (reference sequence). This clonotype came up many times. The target antigen is unknown. TCRdb redid the calling of the 5' RACE reads with MiXCR, one entry per CDR3 protein. The sample holds approximately 690,000 distinct CDR3 sequences, approximately 6.1% seen once. Study-wide points: The same donors were not followed; conclusions instead depended on cross-sectional statistical analysis.

The chain is built from TRBV20-1 and TRBJ2-4, with D unclear. The TCR originated in a man aged 18 to 30 in good health. The sequenced sample consisted of naive T cells sorted from blood. In DNA, the CDR3 is TGCAGTGCTAGAGGCCCTACCTTAGCCAAAAACATTCAGTACTTC. Residues: CSARGPTLAKNIQYF.